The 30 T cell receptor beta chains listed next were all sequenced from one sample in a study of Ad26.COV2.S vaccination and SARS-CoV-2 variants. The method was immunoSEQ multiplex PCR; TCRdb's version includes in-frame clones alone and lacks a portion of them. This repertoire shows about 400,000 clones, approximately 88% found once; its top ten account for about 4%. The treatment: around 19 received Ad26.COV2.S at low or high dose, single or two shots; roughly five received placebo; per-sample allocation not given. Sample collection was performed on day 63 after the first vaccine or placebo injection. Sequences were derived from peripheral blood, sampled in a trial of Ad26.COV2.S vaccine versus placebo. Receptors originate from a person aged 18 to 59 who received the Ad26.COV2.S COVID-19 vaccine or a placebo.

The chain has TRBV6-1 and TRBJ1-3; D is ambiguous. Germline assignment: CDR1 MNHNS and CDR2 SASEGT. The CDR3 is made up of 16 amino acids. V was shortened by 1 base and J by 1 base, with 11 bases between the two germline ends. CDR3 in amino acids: CASSEGVGDSGNTIYF. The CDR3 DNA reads TGTGCCAGCAGTGAAGGGGTAGGAGATTCTGGAAACACCATATATTTT.

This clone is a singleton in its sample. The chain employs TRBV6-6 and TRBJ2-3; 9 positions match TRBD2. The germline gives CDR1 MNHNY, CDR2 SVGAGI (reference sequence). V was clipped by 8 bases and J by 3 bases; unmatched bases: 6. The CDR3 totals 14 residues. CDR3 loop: CASRSLAGTDTQYF. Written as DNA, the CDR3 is TGTGCCAGCCGAAGCCTAGCGGGGACAGATACGCAGTATTTT.

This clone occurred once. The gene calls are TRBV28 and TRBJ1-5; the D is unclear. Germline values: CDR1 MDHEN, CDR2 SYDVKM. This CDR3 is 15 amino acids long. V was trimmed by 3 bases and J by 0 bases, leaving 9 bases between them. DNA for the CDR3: TGTGCCAGCAGTTTGCCGTGGGGTAGCAATCAGCCCCAGCATTTT. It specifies CASSLPWGSNQPQHF.

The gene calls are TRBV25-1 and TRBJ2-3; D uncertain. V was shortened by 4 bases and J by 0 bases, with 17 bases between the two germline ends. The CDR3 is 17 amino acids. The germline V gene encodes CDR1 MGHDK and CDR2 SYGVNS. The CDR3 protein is CASSAGRGRRSTDTQYF. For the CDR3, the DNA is TGTGCCAGCAGTGCTGGACGAGGACGCCGAAGCACAGATACGCAGTATTTT.

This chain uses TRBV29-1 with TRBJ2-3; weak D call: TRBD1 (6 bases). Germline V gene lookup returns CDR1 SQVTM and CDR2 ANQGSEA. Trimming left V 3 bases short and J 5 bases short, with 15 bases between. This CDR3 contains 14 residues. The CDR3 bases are TGCAGCGTTGATGGACAGAAATTGGTAGATACGCAGTATTTT. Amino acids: CSVDGQKLVDTQYF.

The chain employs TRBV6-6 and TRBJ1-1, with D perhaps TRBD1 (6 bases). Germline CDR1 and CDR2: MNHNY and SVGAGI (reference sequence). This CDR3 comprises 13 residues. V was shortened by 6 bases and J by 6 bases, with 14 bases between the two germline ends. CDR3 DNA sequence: TGTGCCAGCAGCAAAGGGACAAGTTCTGAAGCTTTCTTT. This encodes CASSKGTSSEAFF.

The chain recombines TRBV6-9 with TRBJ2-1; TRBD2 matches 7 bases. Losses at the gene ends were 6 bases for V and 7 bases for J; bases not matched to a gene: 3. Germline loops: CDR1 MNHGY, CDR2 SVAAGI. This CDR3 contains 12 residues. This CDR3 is CASRNGGNEQFF. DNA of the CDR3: TGTGCCAGCAGGAACGGGGGGAATGAGCAGTTCTTC.

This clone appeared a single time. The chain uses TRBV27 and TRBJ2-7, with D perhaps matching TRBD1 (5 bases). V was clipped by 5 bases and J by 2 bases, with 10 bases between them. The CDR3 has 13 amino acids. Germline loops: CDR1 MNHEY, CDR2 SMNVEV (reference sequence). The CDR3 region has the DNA TGTGCCAGCAGTCCCCAGGGTCCCTACGAGCAGTACTTC. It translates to CASSPQGPYEQYF.

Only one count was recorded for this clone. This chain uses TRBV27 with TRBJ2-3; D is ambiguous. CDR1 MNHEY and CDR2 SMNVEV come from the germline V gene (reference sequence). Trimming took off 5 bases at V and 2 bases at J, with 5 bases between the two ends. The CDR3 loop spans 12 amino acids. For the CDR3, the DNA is TGTGCCAGCAGTGCCTTCACAGATACGCAGTATTTT. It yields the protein CASSAFTDTQYF.

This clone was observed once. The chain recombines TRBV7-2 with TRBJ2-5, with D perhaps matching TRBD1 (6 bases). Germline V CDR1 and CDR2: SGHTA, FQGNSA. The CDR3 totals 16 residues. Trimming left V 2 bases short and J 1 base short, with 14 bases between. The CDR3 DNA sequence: TGTGCCAGCAGCTTACAGGCAGGGGCTACCCAAGAGACCCAGTACTTC. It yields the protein CASSLQAGATQETQYF. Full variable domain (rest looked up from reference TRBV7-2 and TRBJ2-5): GAGVSQSPSNKVTEKGKDVELRCDPISGHTALYWYRQSLGQGLEFLIYFQGNSAPDKSGLPSDRFSAERTGGSVSTLTIQRTQQEDSAVYLCASSLQAGATQETQYFGPGTRLLVL.

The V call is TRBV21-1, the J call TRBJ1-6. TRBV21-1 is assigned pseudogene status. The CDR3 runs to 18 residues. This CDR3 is CASSQCEGRSSYNSPLHF. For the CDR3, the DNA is TGTGCCAGCAGCCAGTGCGAAGGGCGAAGCTCCTATAATTCACCCCTCCACTTT.

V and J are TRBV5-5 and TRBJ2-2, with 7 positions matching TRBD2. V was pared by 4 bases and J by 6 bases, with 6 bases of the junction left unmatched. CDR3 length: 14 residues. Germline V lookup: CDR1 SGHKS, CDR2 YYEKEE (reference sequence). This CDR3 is CASSMGRGAGELFF. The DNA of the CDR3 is TGTGCCAGCAGCATGGGGAGGGGTGCCGGGGAGCTGTTTTTT. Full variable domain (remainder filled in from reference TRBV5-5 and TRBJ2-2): DAGVTQSPTHLIKTRGQQVTLRCSPISGHKSVSWYQQVLGQGPQFIFQYYEKEERGRGNFPDRFSARQFPNYSSELNVNALLLGDSALYLCASSMGRGAGELFFGEGSRLTVL.

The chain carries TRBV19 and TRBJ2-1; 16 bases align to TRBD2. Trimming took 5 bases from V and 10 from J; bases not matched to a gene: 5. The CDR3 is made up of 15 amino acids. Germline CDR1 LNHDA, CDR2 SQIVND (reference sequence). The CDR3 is CASSPGLAGGVEQFF. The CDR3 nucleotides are TGTGCCAGTAGTCCGGGACTAGCGGGGGGGGTGGAGCAGTTCTTC.

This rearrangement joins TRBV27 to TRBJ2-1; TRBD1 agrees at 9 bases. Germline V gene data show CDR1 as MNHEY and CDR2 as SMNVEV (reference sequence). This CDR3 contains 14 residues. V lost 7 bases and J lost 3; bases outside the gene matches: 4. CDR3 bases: TGTGCCAGCAAGCTGGGACAGGGCTACAATGAGCAGTTCTTC. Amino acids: CASKLGQGYNEQFF.

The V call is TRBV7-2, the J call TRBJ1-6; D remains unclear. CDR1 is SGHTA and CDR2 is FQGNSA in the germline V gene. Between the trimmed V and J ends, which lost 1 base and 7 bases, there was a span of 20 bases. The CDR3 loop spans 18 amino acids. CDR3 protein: CASSLEGRGPEGNSPLHF. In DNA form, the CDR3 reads TGTGCCAGCAGCTTAGAAGGGCGCGGACCCGAGGGCAATTCACCCCTCCACTTT. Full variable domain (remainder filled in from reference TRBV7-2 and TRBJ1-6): GAGVSQSPSNKVTEKGKDVELRCDPISGHTALYWYRQSLGQGLEFLIYFQGNSAPDKSGLPSDRFSAERTGGSVSTLTIQRTQQEDSAVYLCASSLEGRGPEGNSPLHFGNGTRLTVT.

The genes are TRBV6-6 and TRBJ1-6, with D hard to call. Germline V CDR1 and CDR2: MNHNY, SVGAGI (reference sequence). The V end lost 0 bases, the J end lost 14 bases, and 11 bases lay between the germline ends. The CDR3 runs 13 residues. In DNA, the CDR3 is TGTGCCAGCAGTTACTCGCCGGAGGTAGCCCTCCACTTT. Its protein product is CASSYSPEVALHF.

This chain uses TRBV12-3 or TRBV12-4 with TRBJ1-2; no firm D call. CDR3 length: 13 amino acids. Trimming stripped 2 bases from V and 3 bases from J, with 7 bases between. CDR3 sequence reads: CASSLRADYGYTF. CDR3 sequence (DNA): TGTGCCAGCAGTTTAAGGGCGGACTATGGCTACACCTTC.

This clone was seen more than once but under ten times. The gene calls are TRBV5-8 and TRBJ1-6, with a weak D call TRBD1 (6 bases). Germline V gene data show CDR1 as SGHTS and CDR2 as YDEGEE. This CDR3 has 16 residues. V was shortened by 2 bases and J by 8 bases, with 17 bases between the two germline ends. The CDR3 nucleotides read TGTGCCAGCAGCTTTATATTTGCCAGGGGAGATTCACCCCTCCACTTT. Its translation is CASSFIFARGDSPLHF.

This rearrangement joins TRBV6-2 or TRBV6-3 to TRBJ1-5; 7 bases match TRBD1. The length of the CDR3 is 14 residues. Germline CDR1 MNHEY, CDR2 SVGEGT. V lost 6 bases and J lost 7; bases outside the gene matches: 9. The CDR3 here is CASSRDSLRQPQHF. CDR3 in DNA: TGTGCCAGCAGCCGGGACAGTCTTCGACAGCCCCAGCATTTT.

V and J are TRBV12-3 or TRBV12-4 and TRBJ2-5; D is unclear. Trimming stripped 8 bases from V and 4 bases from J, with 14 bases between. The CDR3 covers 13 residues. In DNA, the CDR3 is TGTGCCAGCTCCCCGGAGCAGCGAGAGACCCAGTACTTC. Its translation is CASSPEQRETQYF.

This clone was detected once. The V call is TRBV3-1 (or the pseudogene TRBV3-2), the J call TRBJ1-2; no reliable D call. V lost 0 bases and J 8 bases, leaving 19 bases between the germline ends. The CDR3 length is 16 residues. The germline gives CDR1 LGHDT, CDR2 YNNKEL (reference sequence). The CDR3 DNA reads TGTGCCAGCAGCCAAGATAATGACCGCGACCTCCGGGGCTACACCTTC. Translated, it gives CASSQDNDRDLRGYTF.

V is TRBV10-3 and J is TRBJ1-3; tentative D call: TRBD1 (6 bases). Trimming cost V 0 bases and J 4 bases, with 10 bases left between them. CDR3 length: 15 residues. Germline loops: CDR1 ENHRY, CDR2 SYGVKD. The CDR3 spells CAISESGGFGNTIYF. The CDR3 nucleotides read TGTGCCATCAGTGAGTCGGGGGGCTTCGGAAACACCATATATTTT.

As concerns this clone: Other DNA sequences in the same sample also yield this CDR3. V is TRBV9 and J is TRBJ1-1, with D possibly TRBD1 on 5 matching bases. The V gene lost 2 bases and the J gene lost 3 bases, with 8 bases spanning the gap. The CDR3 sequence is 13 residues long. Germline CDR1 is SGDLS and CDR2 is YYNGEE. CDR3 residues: CASSVVGDTEAFF. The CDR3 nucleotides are TGTGCCAGCAGCGTCGTGGGGGACACTGAAGCTTTCTTT.

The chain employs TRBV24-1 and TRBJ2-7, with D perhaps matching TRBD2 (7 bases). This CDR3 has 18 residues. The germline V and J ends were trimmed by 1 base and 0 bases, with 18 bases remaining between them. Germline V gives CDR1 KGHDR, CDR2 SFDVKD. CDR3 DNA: TGTGCCACCAGTGATTTTCATTGGGCGGGGGCGATCTCCTACGAGCAGTACTTC. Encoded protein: CATSDFHWAGAISYEQYF.

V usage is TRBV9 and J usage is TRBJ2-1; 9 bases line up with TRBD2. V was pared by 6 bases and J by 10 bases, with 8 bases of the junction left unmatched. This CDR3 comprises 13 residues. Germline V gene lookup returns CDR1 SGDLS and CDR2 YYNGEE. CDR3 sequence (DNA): TGTGCCAGCACCCTCGGACTAGCGACCGAGCAGTTCTTC. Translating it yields CASTLGLATEQFF. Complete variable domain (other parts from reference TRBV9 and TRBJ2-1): DSGVTQTPKHLITATGQRVTLRCSPRSGDLSVYWYQQSLDQGLQFLIQYYNGEERAKGNILERFSAQQFPDLHSELNLSSLELGDSALYFCASTLGLATEQFFGPGTRLTVL.

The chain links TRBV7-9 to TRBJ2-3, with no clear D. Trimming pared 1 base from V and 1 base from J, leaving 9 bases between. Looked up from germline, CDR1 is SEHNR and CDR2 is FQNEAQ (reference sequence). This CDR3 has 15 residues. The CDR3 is CASSLDQEGTDTQYF. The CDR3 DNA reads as TGTGCCAGCAGCTTAGATCAGGAAGGCACAGATACGCAGTATTTT.

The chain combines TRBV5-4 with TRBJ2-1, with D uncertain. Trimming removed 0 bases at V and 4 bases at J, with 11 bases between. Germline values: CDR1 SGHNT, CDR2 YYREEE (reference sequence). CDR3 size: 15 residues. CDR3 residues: CASSLGDHDYNEQFF. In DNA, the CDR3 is TGTGCCAGCAGCTTGGGAGACCACGATTACAATGAGCAGTTCTTC.

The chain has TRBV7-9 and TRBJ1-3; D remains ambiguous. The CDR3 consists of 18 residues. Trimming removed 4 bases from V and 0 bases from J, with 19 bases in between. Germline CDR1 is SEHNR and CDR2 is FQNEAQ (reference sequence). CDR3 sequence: CASSSLELTDRSGNTIYF. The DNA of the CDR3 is TGTGCCAGCAGCTCTTTGGAACTGACGGACCGCTCTGGAAACACCATATATTTT.

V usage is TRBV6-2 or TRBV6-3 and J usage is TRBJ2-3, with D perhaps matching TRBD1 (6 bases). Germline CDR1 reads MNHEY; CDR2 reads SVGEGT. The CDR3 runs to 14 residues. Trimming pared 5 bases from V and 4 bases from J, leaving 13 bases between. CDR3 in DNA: TGTGCCAGCAGTCCAGGGACATATGCAGATACGCAGTATTTT. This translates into CASSPGTYADTQYF.

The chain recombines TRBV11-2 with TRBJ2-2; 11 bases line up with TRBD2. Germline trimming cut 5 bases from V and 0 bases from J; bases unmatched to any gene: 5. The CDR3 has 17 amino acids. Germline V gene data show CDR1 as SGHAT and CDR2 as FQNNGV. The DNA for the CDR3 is TGTGCCAGCAGCCCCCGACTAGCGGGGCCGAACACCGGGGAGCTGTTTTTT. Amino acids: CASSPRLAGPNTGELFF.